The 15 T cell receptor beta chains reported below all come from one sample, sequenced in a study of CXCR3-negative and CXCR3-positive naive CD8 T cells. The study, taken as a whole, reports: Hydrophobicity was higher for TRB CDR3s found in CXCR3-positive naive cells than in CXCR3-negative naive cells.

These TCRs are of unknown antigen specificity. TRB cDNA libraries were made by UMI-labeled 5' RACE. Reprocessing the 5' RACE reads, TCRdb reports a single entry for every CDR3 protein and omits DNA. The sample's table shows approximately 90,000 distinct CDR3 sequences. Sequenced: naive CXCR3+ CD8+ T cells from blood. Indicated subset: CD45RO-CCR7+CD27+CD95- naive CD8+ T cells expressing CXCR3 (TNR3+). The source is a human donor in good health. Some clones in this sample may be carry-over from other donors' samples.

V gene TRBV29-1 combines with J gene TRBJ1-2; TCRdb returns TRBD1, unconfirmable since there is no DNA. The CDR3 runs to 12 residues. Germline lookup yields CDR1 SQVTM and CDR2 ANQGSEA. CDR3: CSAPTGGDGYTF.

The CDR3 region is CASSFRDRDSYEQYF. The chain has TRBV28 and TRBJ2-7; the D gene TCRdb calls, TRBD1, cannot be checked with no DNA. CDR3 length: 15 residues. Germline values: CDR1 MDHEN, CDR2 SYDVKM.

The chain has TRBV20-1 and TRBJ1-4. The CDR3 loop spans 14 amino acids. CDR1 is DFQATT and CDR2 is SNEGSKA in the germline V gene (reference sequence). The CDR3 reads CSARAELGNEKLFF.

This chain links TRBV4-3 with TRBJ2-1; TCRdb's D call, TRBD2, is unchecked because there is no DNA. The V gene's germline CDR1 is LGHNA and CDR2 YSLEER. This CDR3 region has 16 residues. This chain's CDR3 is CASSQDAAVSYNEQFF.

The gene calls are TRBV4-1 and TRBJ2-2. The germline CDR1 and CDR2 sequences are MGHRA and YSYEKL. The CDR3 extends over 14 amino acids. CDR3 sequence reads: CASSQRQNTGELFF.

The CDR3 loop is CATNSLNTGELFF. The chain recombines TRBV24-1 with TRBJ2-2. The CDR3 is 13 residues long. The germline V gene encodes CDR1 KGHDR and CDR2 SFDVKD.

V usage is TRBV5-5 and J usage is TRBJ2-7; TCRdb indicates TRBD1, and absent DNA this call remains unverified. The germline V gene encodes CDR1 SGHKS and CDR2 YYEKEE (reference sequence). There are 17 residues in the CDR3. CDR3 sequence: CASSLGRGLRSSYEQYF.

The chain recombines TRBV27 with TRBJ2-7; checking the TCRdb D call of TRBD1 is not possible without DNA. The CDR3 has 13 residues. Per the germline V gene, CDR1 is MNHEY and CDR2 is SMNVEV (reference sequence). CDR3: CASTDVDSYEQYF.

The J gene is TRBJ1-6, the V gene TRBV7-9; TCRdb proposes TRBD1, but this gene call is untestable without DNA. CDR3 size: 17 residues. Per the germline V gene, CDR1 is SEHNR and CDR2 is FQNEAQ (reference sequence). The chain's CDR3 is CASKVQGAGDNNSPLHF.

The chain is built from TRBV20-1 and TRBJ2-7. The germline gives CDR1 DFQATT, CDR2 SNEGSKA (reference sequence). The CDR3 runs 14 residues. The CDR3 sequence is CSAIWKEEFYEQYF.

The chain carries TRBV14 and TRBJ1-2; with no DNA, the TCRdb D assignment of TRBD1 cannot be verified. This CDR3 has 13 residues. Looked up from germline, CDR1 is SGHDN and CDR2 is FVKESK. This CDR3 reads CASSLGGSYGYTF.

The CDR3 sequence is CASSYGGGPRTGELFF. V gene TRBV12-3 or TRBV12-4 combines with J gene TRBJ2-2; TCRdb names TRBD1, which stays unverified in the absence of DNA. There are 16 residues in the CDR3.

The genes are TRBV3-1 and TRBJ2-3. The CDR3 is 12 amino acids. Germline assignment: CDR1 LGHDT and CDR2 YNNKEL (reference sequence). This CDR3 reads CASSQDLDTQYF.

The chain's CDR3 is CARKAGGNNEQFF. This chain connects TRBV6-4 to TRBJ2-1; TCRdb designates TRBD2, a call that cannot be tested without DNA. CDR3 length equals 13 residues. Germline V gene sequence: CDR1 MRHNA, CDR2 SNTAGT.

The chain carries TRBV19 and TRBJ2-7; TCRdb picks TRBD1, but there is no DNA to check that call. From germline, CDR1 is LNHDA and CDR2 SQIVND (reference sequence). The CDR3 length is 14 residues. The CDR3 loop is CASNPRPGGDEQYF.